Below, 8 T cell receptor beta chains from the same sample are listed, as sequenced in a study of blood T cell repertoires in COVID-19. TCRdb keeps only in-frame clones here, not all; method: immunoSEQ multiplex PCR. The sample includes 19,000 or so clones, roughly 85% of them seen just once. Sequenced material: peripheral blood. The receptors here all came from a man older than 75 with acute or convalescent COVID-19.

In DNA form, the CDR3 reads TGTGCCAGCAGCTTAACAGGGACCAACCACCAGGGGACTGAAGCTTTCTTT. Protein sequence: CASSLTGTNHQGTEAFF. The chain links TRBV7-2 to TRBJ1-1, with D possibly TRBD1 on 6 matching bases. The V end lost 2 bases, the J end lost 5 bases, and 21 bases lay between the germline ends. The CDR3 is 17 residues long. Germline-derived CDR1 and CDR2 are SGHTA and FQGNSA.

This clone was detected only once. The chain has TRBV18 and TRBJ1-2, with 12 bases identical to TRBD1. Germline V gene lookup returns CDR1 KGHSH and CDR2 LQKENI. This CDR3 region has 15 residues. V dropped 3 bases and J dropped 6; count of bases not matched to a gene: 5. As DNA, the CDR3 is TGTGCCAGCTCACCCTCGGGGACAGGGGGCAATGGCTACACCTTC. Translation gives CASSPSGTGGNGYTF.

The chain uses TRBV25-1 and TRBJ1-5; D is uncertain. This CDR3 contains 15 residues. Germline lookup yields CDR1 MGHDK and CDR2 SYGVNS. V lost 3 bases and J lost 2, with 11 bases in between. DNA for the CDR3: TGTGCCAGCAGTGATCCCCGCGCGGGCAATCAGCCCCAGCATTTT. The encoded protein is CASSDPRAGNQPQHF. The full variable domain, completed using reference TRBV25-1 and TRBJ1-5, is EADIYQTPRYLVIGTGKKITLECSQTMGHDKMYWYQQDPGMELHLIHYSYGVNSTEKGDLSSESTVSRIRTEHFPLTLESARPSHTSQYLCASSDPRAGNQPQHFGDGTRLSIL.

The CDR3 loop reads CASSSRGGELFF. CDR3 coding DNA: TGTGCCAGCAGCTCACGCGGAGGGGAGCTGTTTTTT. This sequence joins TRBV7-6 and TRBJ2-2; D is unresolved. The germline V gene encodes CDR1 SGHVS and CDR2 FNYEAQ. CDR3 length: 12 amino acids. V was cut by 4 bases and J by 8 bases, with 8 bases left in between.

CDR3 residues: CASSAGTLSNQPQHF. The DNA for the CDR3 is TGTGCCAGCAGCGCCGGGACTTTATCGAATCAGCCCCAGCATTTT. The genes are TRBV9 and TRBJ1-5; TRBD1 is a possible D gene (5 bases). Germline V gene data show CDR1 as SGDLS and CDR2 as YYNGEE. CDR3 size: 15 residues. The V end lost 3 bases, the J end lost 4 bases, and 14 bases lay between the germline ends. Complete variable domain (other parts from reference TRBV9 and TRBJ1-5): DSGVTQTPKHLITATGQRVTLRCSPRSGDLSVYWYQQSLDQGLQFLIQYYNGEERAKGNILERFSAQQFPDLHSELNLSSLELGDSALYFCASSAGTLSNQPQHFGDGTRLSIL.

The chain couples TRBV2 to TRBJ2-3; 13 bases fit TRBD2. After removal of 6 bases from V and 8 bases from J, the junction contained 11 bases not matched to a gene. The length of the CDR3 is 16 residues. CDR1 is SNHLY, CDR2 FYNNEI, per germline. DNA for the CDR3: TGTGCCAGCAGACCCCGGACTAGCGGGGGCCTTCGTACGCAGTATTTT. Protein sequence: CASRPRTSGGLRTQYF.

CDR3 nucleotides: TGTGCCAGCAGCACTGGGAGTACAGATACGCAGTATTTT. Protein product: CASSTGSTDTQYF. This chain uses TRBV5-5 with TRBJ2-3; TRBD2 might be the D (5 bases). V lost 4 bases to trimming and J lost 3 bases, with 9 bases between them. Germline CDR1 and CDR2: SGHKS and YYEKEE (reference sequence). The CDR3 length is 13 residues.

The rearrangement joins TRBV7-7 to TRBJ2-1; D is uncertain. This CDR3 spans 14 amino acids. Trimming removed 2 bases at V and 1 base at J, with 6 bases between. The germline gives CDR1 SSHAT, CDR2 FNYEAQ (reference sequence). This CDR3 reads CASSLYGSYNEQFF. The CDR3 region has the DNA TGTGCCAGCAGCTTATACGGTTCCTACAATGAGCAGTTCTTC.